This T cell receptor (beta chain) appears in the sequencing data of a study of shared clonotypes between healthy human individuals. Looked up from germline, CDR1 is LGHNT and CDR2 is FRNRAP. Trimming pared 0 bases from V and 3 bases from J, leaving 18 bases between. CDR3 length: 17 residues. Measured with immunoSEQ multiplex PCR; TCRdb has only the in-frame clones, and not every one. Seen here are some 320,000 clones, around 86% observed once, and the top ten hold around 16%. Sequencing input: memory CD8+ T cells sorted from blood. Subset defined: CD45RO+ cells pooled with CCR7-negative TemRA cells. The rearrangement uses TRBV12-5 and TRBJ2-7; D is possibly TRBD2 (5 bases). The clonotype was recovered from a man aged 18 to 35 in good health. The CDR3 loop is CASGLVKVRDWGYEQYF. CDR3 DNA sequence: TGTGCTAGTGGTTTGGTAAAGGTGAGGGATTGGGGCTACGAGCAGTACTTC. The full variable domain, completed using reference TRBV12-5 and TRBJ2-7, is DARVTQTPRHKVTEMGQEVTMRCQPILGHNTVFWYRQTMMQGLELLAYFRNRAPLDDSGMPKDRFSAEMPDATLATLKIQPSEPRDSAVYFCASGLVKVRDWGYEQYFGPGTRLTVT.